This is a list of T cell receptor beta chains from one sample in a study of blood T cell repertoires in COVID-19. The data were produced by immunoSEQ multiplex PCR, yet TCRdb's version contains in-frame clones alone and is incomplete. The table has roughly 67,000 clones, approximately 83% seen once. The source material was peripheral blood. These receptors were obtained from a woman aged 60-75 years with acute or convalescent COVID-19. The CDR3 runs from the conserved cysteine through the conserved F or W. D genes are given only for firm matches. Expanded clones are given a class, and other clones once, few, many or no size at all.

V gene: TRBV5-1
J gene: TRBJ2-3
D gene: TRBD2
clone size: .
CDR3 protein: CASSLSSGGAVTQYF
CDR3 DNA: TGCGCCAGCAGCTTGTCCAGCGGGGGGGCGGTTACGCAGTATTTT

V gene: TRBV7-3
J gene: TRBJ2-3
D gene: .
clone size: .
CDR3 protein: CASSAGGTDTQYF
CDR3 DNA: TGTGCCAGCAGCGCCGGGGGCACAGATACGCAGTATTTT

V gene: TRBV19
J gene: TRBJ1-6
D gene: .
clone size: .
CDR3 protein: CASIPGGEYNSPLHF
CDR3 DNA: TGTGCCAGTATTCCAGGAGGAGAGTATAATTCACCCCTCCACTTT

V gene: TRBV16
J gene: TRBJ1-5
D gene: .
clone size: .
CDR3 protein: CASSRLSADSNQPQHF
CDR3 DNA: TGTGCCAGCAGCCGCCTAAGCGCAGATAGCAATCAGCCCCAGCATTTT

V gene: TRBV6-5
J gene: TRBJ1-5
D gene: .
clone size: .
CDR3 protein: CASSPLAYSNQPQHF
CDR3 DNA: TGTGCCAGCAGCCCCCTGGCTTATAGCAATCAGCCCCAGCATTTT

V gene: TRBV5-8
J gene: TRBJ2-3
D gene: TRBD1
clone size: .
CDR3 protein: CASSSRQGAASTDTQYF
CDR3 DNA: TGTGCCAGCAGCTCCCGACAGGGGGCAGCGAGCACAGATACGCAGTATTTT

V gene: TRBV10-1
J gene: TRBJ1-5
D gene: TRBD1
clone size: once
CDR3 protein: CASRMGQGAYSNQPQHF
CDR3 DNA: TGCGCCAGCAGAATGGGACAGGGCGCTTATAGCAATCAGCCCCAGCATTTT

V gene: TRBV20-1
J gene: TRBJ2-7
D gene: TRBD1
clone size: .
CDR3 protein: CSASGQGDEQYF
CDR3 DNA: TGCAGTGCTAGTGGACAGGGCGACGAGCAGTACTTC

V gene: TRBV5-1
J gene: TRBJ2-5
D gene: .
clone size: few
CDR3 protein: CASSLAGAGQETQYF
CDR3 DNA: TGCGCCAGCAGCTTGGCTGGGGCCGGCCAAGAGACCCAGTACTTC

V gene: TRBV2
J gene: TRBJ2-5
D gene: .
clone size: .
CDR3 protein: CASTPRSPGTPRETQYF
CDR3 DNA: TGTGCCAGCACTCCTCGTTCACCAGGAACCCCAAGGGAGACCCAGTACTTC

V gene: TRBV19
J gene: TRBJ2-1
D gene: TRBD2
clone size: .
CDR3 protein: CASSHIVAGENNEQFF
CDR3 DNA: TGTGCCAGTAGTCATATAGTAGCGGGGGAAAACAATGAGCAGTTCTTC

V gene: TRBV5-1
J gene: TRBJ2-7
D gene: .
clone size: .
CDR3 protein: CASSPGLVAYEQYF
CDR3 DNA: TGCGCCAGCAGCCCCGGGTTGGTCGCCTACGAGCAGTACTTC

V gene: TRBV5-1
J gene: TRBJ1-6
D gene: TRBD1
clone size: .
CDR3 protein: CASSDDRVGTNSPLHF
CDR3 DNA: TGCGCCAGCAGCGATGACAGGGTCGGAACGAATTCACCCCTCCACTTT

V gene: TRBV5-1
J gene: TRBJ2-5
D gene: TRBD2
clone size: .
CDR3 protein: CASSTGLAGGQETQYF
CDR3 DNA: TGCGCCAGCAGCACCGGACTAGCGGGGGGTCAAGAGACCCAGTACTTC

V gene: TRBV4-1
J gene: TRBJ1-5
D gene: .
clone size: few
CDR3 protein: CASSQDIKTDSNQPQHF
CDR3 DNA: TGCGCCAGCAGCCAAGATATTAAGACAGACAGCAATCAGCCCCAGCATTTT

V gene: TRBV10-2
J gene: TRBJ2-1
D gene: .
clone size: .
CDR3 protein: CASSERAEGMFF
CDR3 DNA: TGCGCCAGCAGTGAACGGGCGGAGGGCATGTTCTTC